This is a list of T cell receptor beta chains from one sample in a study of T cells in localized non-small cell lung cancer. Produced via immunoSEQ multiplex PCR; TCRdb's table is partial and in-frame only. This sample has a few thousand clones; about 34% occur once, and the top ten carry more than 15%. The sequences come from lung tumor tissue, collected before any cancer treatment. Receptors originate from a man between 40 and 69 years old with stage II squamous cell lung carcinoma. The CDR3 runs from the conserved cysteine through the conserved F or W. D genes are given only for firm matches. Clone sizes are given selectively: once, few, many, or a class where the clone is expanded.

abundance: medium-sized
d_gene: NA
j_gene: TRBJ1-1
v_gene: TRBV9
CDR3nt: TGTGCCAGCAGCGTAGACACTAGATCCGAAGCTTTCTTT
CDR3aa: CASSVDTRSEAFF

abundance: NA
d_gene: NA
j_gene: TRBJ2-1
v_gene: TRBV30
CDR3nt: TGTGCCTGCAATACAGGGTGGGGGGCCAATGAGCAGTTCTTC
CDR3aa: CACNTGWGANEQFF

abundance: few
d_gene: TRBD1
j_gene: TRBJ2-2
v_gene: TRBV19
CDR3nt: TGTGCCAGTAGTACGACAGGGGGCACGGTCGGGGAGCTGTTTTTT
CDR3aa: CASSTTGGTVGELFF

abundance: few
d_gene: TRBD1
j_gene: TRBJ1-2
v_gene: TRBV6-8
CDR3nt: TGTGCCAGCAGTTGGGGACAGAGTTATGGCTACACCTTC
CDR3aa: CASSWGQSYGYTF

abundance: few
d_gene: TRBD2
j_gene: TRBJ2-1
v_gene: TRBV10-3
CDR3nt: TGTGCCAGTTGGGACTACTCCTACAATGAGCAGTTCTTC
CDR3aa: CASWDYSYNEQFF

abundance: NA
d_gene: NA
j_gene: TRBJ2-5
v_gene: TRBV29-1
CDR3nt: TGCAGCGTTGAACCGGTGGCGCCCGCTGTCCCGGAGACCCAGTACTTC
CDR3aa: CSVEPVAPAVPETQYF

abundance: few
d_gene: NA
j_gene: TRBJ1-2
v_gene: TRBV10-2
CDR3nt: TGCGCCAGCAGCCCCGGACGGACTAACTATGGCTACACCTTC
CDR3aa: CASSPGRTNYGYTF

abundance: NA
d_gene: TRBD2
j_gene: TRBJ2-7
v_gene: TRBV29-1
CDR3nt: TGCAGCGTTGTTTTCCGGACTCGAGGACTAGCTTGGGAGCAGTACTTC
CDR3aa: CSVVFRTRGLAWEQYF

abundance: few
d_gene: TRBD2
j_gene: TRBJ2-1
v_gene: TRBV11-3
CDR3nt: TGTGCCAGCAGCTGGGCTAGCGGGAGGAGGGATGAGCAGTTCTTC
CDR3aa: CASSWASGRRDEQFF

abundance: medium-sized
d_gene: TRBD1
j_gene: TRBJ2-2
v_gene: TRBV9
CDR3nt: TGTGCCAGCAGCGTAGAGACAGGGGCCGGGGAGCTGTTTTTT
CDR3aa: CASSVETGAGELFF

abundance: NA
d_gene: TRBD1
j_gene: TRBJ1-1
v_gene: TRBV18
CDR3nt: TGTGCCAGCTCACCACCGGGGACAGGGGGCGGTTCCGCTGAAGCTTTCTTT
CDR3aa: CASSPPGTGGGSAEAFF